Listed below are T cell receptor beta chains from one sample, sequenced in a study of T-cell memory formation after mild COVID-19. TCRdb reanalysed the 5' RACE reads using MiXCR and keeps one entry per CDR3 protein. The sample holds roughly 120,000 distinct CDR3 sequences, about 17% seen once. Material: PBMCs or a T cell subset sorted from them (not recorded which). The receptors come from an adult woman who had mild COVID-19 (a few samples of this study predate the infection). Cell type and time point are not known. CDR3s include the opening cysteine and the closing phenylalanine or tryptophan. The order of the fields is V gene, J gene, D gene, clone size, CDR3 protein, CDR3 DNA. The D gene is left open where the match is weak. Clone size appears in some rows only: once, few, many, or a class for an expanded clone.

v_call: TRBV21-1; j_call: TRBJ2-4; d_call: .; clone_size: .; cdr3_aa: CASRTAKNIQYF; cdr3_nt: TGTGCCAGCAGGACAGCAAAAAACATTCAGTACTTC
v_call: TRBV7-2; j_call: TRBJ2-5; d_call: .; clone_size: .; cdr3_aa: CASSPREARTQYF; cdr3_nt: TGTGCCAGCAGCCCCCGCGAGGCAAGGACCCAGTACTTC
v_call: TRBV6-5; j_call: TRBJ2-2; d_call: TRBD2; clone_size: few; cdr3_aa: CASSSGGSTTGELFF; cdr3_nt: TGTGCCAGCAGTTCTGGCGGGAGTACTACCGGGGAGCTGTTTTTT
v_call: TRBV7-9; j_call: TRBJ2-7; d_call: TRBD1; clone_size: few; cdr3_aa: CASSRPRTGPNEQYF; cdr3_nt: TGTGCCAGCAGCCGTCCTAGGACAGGGCCGAACGAGCAGTACTTC
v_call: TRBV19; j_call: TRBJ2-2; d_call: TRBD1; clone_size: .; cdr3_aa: CASRAQGQGYTGELFF; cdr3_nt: TGTGCCAGTAGGGCTCAGGGACAGGGGTACACCGGGGAGCTGTTTTTT
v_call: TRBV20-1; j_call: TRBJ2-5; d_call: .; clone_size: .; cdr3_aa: CSAPGVGETQYF; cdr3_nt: TGCAGTGCTCCAGGGGTTGGGGAGACCCAGTACTTC
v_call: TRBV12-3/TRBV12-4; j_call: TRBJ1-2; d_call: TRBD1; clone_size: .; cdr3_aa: CASSSDRGYGYTF; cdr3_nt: TGTGCCAGCAGTTCGGACAGGGGCTATGGCTACACCTTC
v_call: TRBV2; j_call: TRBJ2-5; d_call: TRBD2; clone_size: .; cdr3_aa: CASSASTGGALETQYF; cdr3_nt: TGTGCCAGCAGTGCCTCTACGGGGGGGGCCTTAGAGACCCAGTACTTC
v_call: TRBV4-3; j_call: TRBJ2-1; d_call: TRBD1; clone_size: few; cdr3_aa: CASSAIRTGLNEQFF; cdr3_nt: TGCGCCAGCAGCGCTATAAGGACAGGCCTCAATGAGCAGTTCTTC
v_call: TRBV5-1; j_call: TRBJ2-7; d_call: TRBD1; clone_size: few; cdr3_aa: CASSIGTESSYEQYF; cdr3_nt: TGCGCCAGCAGCATAGGGACAGAGAGCTCCTACGAGCAGTACTTC
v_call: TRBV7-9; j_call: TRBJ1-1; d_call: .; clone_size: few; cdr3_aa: CASSPRAANTEAFF; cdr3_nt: TGTGCCAGCAGCCCACGGGCCGCGAACACTGAAGCTTTCTTT
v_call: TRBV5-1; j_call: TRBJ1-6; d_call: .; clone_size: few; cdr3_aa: CASSPGRESSYNSPLHF; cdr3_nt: TGCGCCAGCAGCCCGGGACGGGAGAGCTCCTATAATTCACCCCTCCACTTT
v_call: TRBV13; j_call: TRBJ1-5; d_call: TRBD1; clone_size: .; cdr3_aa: CASSLGDRGPFQPQHF; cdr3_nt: TGTGCCAGCAGCTTAGGAGACAGGGGCCCTTTTCAGCCCCAGCATTTT
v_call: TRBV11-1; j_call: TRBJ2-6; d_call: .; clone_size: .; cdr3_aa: CASSQGPPLSANVLTF; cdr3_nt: TGTGCCAGCAGCCAAGGGCCGCCATTAAGTGCCAACGTCCTGACTTTC
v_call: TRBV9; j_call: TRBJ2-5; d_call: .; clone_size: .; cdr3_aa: CASSVGSYQETQYF; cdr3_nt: TGTGCCAGCAGCGTAGGGTCGTACCAAGAGACCCAGTACTTC
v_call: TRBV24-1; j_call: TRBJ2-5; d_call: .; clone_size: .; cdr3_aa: CATNPGTNQQETQYF; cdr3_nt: TGTGCCACAAACCCAGGGACAAACCAACAAGAGACCCAGTACTTC
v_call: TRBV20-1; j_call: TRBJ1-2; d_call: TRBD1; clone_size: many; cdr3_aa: CSLKSDRGRSGYTF; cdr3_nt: TGCAGTCTAAAAAGCGACAGGGGGCGTAGTGGCTACACCTTC
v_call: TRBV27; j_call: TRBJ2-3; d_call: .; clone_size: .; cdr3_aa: CASSRGTVGTDTQYF; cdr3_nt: TGTGCCAGCAGTCGCGGGACAGTTGGAACAGATACGCAGTATTTT
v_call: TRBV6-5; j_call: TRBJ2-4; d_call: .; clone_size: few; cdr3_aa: CASSPDGNIQYF; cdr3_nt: TGTGCCAGCAGTCCAGACGGAAACATTCAGTACTTC
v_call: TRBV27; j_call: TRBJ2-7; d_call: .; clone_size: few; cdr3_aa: CASSLQWHLSYEQYF; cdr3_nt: TGTGCCAGCAGTTTACAATGGCACCTCTCCTACGAGCAGTACTTC
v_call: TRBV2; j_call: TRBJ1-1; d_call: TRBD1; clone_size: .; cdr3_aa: CASRGGQANTEAFF; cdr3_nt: TGTGCCAGCAGGGGGGGACAGGCGAACACTGAAGCTTTCTTT